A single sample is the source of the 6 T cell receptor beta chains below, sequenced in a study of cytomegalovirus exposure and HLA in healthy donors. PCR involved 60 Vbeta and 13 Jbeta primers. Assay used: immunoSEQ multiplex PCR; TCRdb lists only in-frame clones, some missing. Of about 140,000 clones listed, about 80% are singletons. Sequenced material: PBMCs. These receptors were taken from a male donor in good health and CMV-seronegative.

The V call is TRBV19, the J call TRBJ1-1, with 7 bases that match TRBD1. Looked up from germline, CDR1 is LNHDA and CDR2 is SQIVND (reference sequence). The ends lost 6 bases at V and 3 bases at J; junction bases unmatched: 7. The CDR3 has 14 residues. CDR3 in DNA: TGTGCCAGTAGGACGACAGGGTCTTACACTGAAGCTTTCTTT. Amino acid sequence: CASRTTGSYTEAFF.

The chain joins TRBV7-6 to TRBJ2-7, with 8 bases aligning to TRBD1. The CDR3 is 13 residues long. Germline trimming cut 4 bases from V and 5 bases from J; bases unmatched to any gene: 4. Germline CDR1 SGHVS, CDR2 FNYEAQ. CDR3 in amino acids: CASSSGQGHEQYF. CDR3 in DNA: TGTGCCAGCAGCTCCGGACAGGGCCACGAGCAGTACTTC.

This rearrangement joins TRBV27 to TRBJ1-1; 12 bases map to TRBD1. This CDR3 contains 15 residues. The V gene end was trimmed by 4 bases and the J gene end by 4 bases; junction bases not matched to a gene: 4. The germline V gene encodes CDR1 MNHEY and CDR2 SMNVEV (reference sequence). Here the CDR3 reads CASSSGQGASTEAFF. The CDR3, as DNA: TGTGCCAGCAGTTCGGGACAGGGGGCAAGCACTGAAGCTTTCTTT.

The CDR3 DNA is TGTGCCACCAGCAGAGACGATCAGCCCCAGCATTTT. The encoded protein is CATSRDDQPQHF. V is TRBV15 and J is TRBJ1-5; D uncertain. With 0 bases removed from V and 5 bases from J, the gap between germline ends came to 2 bases. This CDR3 has 12 amino acids. CDR1 is LNHNV and CDR2 is YYDKDF in the germline V gene (reference sequence).

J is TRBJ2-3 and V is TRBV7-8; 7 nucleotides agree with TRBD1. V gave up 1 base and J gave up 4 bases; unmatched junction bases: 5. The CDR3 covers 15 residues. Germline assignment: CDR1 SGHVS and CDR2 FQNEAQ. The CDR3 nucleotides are TGTGCCAGCAGCTTAGTGGGACAGTCCGCAGATACGCAGTATTTT. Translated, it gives CASSLVGQSADTQYF.

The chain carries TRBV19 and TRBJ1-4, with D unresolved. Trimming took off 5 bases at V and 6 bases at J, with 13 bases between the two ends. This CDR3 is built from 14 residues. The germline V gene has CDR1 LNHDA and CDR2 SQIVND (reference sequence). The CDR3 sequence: CASSVGSVHEKLFF. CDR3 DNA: TGTGCCAGTAGTGTAGGGAGCGTCCATGAAAAACTGTTTTTT.